The 29 T cell receptor beta chains reported below all come from one sample, sequenced in a study of vaccination and CD4 T cells after COVID-19. What these receptors recognize is not known. At the Johns Hopkins FTIC core, DNA taken from cultured CD4+ T cells was sequenced by way of the Oncomine TCR Beta short-read assay. In TCRdb, the PCR reads were re-called with MiXCR into one record per CDR3 protein. Here the sample spans roughly 4,000 distinct CDR3 sequences, 45% being singletons. Documented treatment: approximately 10-day PBMC culture with coronavirus spike peptide pools or control peptides (ViraFEST assay). The material sequenced was CD4+ T cells from blood, cultured in vitro. The receptor set was obtained from a human donor who had recovered from COVID-19.

This clonotype appeared a few times. The V and J genes are TRBV20-1 and TRBJ1-1; weak D call: TRBD1 (5 bases). Germline V gene lookup returns CDR1 DFQATT and CDR2 SNEGSKA (reference sequence). V lost 0 bases and J lost 6, with 17 bases in between. The CDR3 has 15 amino acids. CDR3 DNA: TGCAGTGCTAGAGATCGGGTAGGGGTCTCGCCTGAAGCTTTCTTT. Encoded protein: CSARDRVGVSPEAFF.

This clonotype ranks as medium-sized. This rearrangement joins TRBV20-1 to TRBJ1-1; possible D gene TRBD1, 6 bases. With 3 bases removed from V and 1 base from J, the gap between germline ends came to 6 bases. The CDR3 is 12 amino acids. CDR1 and CDR2 (germline): DFQATT, SNEGSKA (reference sequence). DNA of the CDR3: TGCAGTGCTAGGGACAGGAACACTGAAGCTTTCTTT. Encoded protein: CSARDRNTEAFF.

The chain's CDR3 is CASSMTGGEFPQHF. The CDR3 nucleotides read TGTGCCAGCAGCATGACCGGGGGCGAGTTCCCCCAGCATTTT. The chain employs TRBV7-9 and TRBJ1-5, with a weak D call TRBD1 (6 bases). The CDR3 length is 14 residues. Germline V gives CDR1 SEHNR, CDR2 FQNEAQ (reference sequence). Trimming shortened V by 5 bases and J by 10 bases, and 18 bases separated the two germline ends.

V is TRBV5-4 and J is TRBJ2-3; 11 bases line up with TRBD2. Trimming took 4 bases from V and 2 from J; bases not matched to a gene: 6. The CDR3 loop spans 16 amino acids. Germline V gene sequence: CDR1 SGHNT, CDR2 YYREEE (reference sequence). Here the CDR3 reads CASSTHSGGATDTQYF. The CDR3, as DNA: TGTGCCAGCAGCACCCATAGCGGGGGGGCCACAGATACGCAGTATTTT.

The rearrangement joins TRBV4-2 to TRBJ1-1; no firm D call. The CDR3 runs to 11 residues. The germline V gene encodes CDR1 LGHNA and CDR2 YNFKEQ. The V and J ends lost 7 bases and 11 bases respectively, with 14 bases between them. CDR3 sequence reads: CASNGLFGAFF. For the CDR3, the DNA is TGTGCCAGCAACGGACTTTTCGGGGCTTTCTTT.

The CDR3, as DNA: TGTGCCTGGAGACGTACTTGGGGACAGGGTATCACCGGGGAGCTGTTTTTT. Its translation is CAWRRTWGQGITGELFF. The chain recombines TRBV30 with TRBJ2-2; 9 nucleotides align to TRBD1. The CDR3 contains 17 residues. V lost 3 bases, J lost 4 bases, and 12 bases stayed unmatched. CDR1 and CDR2 from the germline V gene are GTSNPN and SVGIG (reference sequence).

Details on this clonotype: At one end the junction does not follow the germline gene, possibly because of a read error. The chain has TRBV20-1 and TRBJ2-3, with 11 bases fitting TRBD2. Germline values: CDR1 DFQATT, CDR2 SNEGSKA (reference sequence). The CDR3 has 18 residues. The CDR3 nucleotides are TGCGGTGCTAGAGATCCGGCTCTAGCGGGGGGCGGAAGGGATACGCAGTATTTT. It encodes CGARDPALAGGGRDTQYF.

The V and J genes are TRBV7-2 and TRBJ2-6, with unresolved D. The V gene lost 3 bases and the J gene lost 2 bases, with 8 bases spanning the gap. The CDR3 extends over 15 amino acids. Germline V CDR1 and CDR2: SGHTA, FQGNSA. The chain's CDR3 is CASSLGSAGANVLTF. As DNA, the CDR3 is TGTGCCAGCAGCTTGGGATCGGCTGGGGCCAACGTCCTGACTTTC.

This chain connects TRBV6-5 to TRBJ2-3, with a tentative D call TRBD2 (5 bases). This CDR3 is 15 amino acids long. The V gene lost 4 bases and the J gene lost 2 bases, with 13 bases spanning the gap. CDR1 MNHEY and CDR2 SVGAGI come from the germline V gene. The CDR3 sequence: CASSSHSVDTDTQYF. CDR3 bases: TGTGCCAGCAGTTCTCATAGCGTAGACACAGATACGCAGTATTTT.

This clonotype was seen a handful of times. J is TRBJ2-1 and V is TRBV6-2 or TRBV6-3, with D possibly being TRBD2 (6 bases). The DNA end is more similar to TRBJ2-7, so the J call may be wrong. Per germline, CDR1 MNHEY and CDR2 SVGEGT. CDR3 length: 13 amino acids. The CDR3 DNA is TGTGCCAGCAGTTATTGCCTAGCGTGCGAGCAGTACTTC. Protein sequence: CASSYCLACEQYF.

Turning to this clonotype: Compared with germline, one end of the junction differs, possibly owing to a read error. The V call is TRBV18, the J call TRBJ2-5, with D perhaps TRBD2 (5 bases). In germline, CDR1 is KGHSH, CDR2 LQKENI. The length of the CDR3 is 14 residues. This CDR3 reads CASSPPGTQETQYF. The CDR3 bases are TGTGCCAGCTCTCCACCGGGAACCCAAGAGACCCAGTACTTC. The full variable domain, with the rest looked up from reference TRBV18 and TRBJ2-5, is NAGVMQNPRHLVRRRGQEARLRCSPMKGHSHVYWYRQLPEEGLKFMVYLQKENIIDESGMPKERFSAEFPKEGPSILRIQQVVRGDSAAYFCASSPPGTQETQYFGPGTRLLVL.

By share, this clonotype counts as large. V usage is TRBV20-1 and J usage is TRBJ2-7; 10 nucleotides align to TRBD1. CDR3 length: 14 amino acids. Germline CDR1 reads DFQATT; CDR2 reads SNEGSKA (reference sequence). V gave up 4 bases and J gave up 4 bases; unmatched junction bases: 7. The CDR3 nucleotides are TGCAGTGCTAAACCTCGGGACAGGGGATACGAGCAGTACTTC. It specifies CSAKPRDRGYEQYF.

This chain uses TRBV5-1 with TRBJ1-1; D ambiguous. The CDR3 runs to 13 residues. Germline V gene lookup returns CDR1 SGHRS and CDR2 YFSETQ. Trimming cost V 3 bases and J 2 bases, with 8 bases left between them. CDR3 amino acids: CASSSNSNTEAFF. CDR3 DNA: TGCGCCAGCAGCTCCAACAGTAACACTGAAGCTTTCTTT.

Only a few counts were recorded for this clonotype. This CDR3 is CASSTQYF. The CDR3 bases are TGTGCCAGCAGTACGCAGTATTTT. The V gene is TRBV27, the J gene TRBJ2-3; the D is unclear. The germline V gene encodes CDR1 MNHEY and CDR2 SMNVEV (reference sequence). There are 8 residues in the CDR3. V gave up 5 bases and J gave up 9 bases, with 0 bases separating them.

In its sample, this clonotype was seen a few times. The rearrangement joins TRBV7-3 to TRBJ2-2, with TRBD2 as a possible D gene (5 bases). Trimming cost V 5 bases and J 3 bases, with 10 bases left between them. In germline, CDR1 is SGHTA, CDR2 FQGTGA. This CDR3 has 14 residues. In DNA, the CDR3 is TGTGCCAGCAGCGACCTAGCATACACCGGGGAGCTGTTTTTT. Its translation is CASSDLAYTGELFF.

This clonotype was counted once. The V and J genes are TRBV7-9 and TRBJ1-2; D ambiguous. The germline V and J ends were trimmed by 1 base and 4 bases, with 10 bases remaining between them. The CDR3 consists of 14 residues. Germline loops: CDR1 SEHNR, CDR2 FQNEAQ (reference sequence). In nucleotides, the CDR3 is TGTGCCAGCAGCTTAGACAGCTTCAGCTATGGCTACACCTTC. It encodes CASSLDSFSYGYTF. The complete variable domain, with remaining parts taken from reference TRBV7-9 and TRBJ1-2, reads DTGVSQNPRHKITKRGQNVTFRCDPISEHNRLYWYRQTLGQGPEFLTYFQNEAQLEKSRLLSDRFSAERPKGSFSTLEIQRTEQGDSAMYLCASSLDSFSYGYTFGSGTRLTVV.

V is TRBV20-1 and J is TRBJ2-1, with D unclear. CDR1 is DFQATT and CDR2 is SNEGSKA in the germline V gene (reference sequence). CDR3 length: 12 amino acids. Trimming stripped 2 bases from V and 7 bases from J, with 9 bases between. CDR3 nucleotide sequence: TGCAGTGCTAGACAGGCATCGAATGAGCAGTTCTTC. Protein product: CSARQASNEQFF.

V is TRBV19 and J is TRBJ2-3, with D perhaps TRBD1 (6 bases). The V gene's germline CDR1 is LNHDA and CDR2 SQIVND (reference sequence). V was cut by 2 bases and J by 0 bases, with 9 bases left in between. The CDR3 is 15 amino acids. CDR3 DNA sequence: TGTGCCAGTAGTATAAGGACAGTTAGCACAGATACGCAGTATTTT. This sequence encodes CASSIRTVSTDTQYF.

This clonotype has just a few counts. V gene TRBV6-1 combines with J gene TRBJ2-3; tentative D call: TRBD1 (6 bases). Trimming took off 6 bases at V and 4 bases at J, with 11 bases between the two ends. This CDR3 is 13 amino acids long. Per germline, CDR1 MNHNS and CDR2 SASEGT. The CDR3 spells CASRTQGPDTQYF. The CDR3 DNA sequence: TGTGCCAGCAGGACACAGGGTCCAGATACGCAGTATTTT.

The rearrangement joins TRBV12-3 or TRBV12-4 to TRBJ1-2; D gene unclear. V was cut by 3 bases and J by 8 bases, with 7 bases left in between. The length of the CDR3 is 11 residues. The CDR3 DNA sequence: TGTGCCAGCAGTTTGAATTGGGGCTACACCTTC. Protein: CASSLNWGYTF.

The chain carries TRBV6-1 and TRBJ1-4, with D unclear. This CDR3 region has 15 residues. Germline loops: CDR1 MNHNS, CDR2 SASEGT. V was trimmed by 6 bases and J by 7 bases, leaving 18 bases between them. The CDR3 is CASSPDFTWSEKLFF. CDR3 coding DNA: TGTGCCAGCAGCCCCGACTTTACTTGGAGTGAAAAACTGTTTTTT.

The V call is TRBV2, the J call TRBJ1-1; TRBD1 is a possible D gene (5 bases). Trimming removed 7 bases at V and 4 bases at J, with 7 bases between. This CDR3 comprises 11 residues. Germline lookup yields CDR1 SNHLY and CDR2 FYNNEI. CDR3 amino acids: CASMGGTEAFF. The CDR3 bases are TGTGCCAGCATGGGGGGCACTGAAGCTTTCTTT.

CDR3 sequence: CASRADSRYGYTF. The CDR3 coding sequence is TGTGCCAGCAGAGCGGACAGCCGCTATGGCTACACCTTC. This chain links TRBV6-1 with TRBJ1-2, with TRBD1 as a possible D gene (6 bases). The length of the CDR3 is 13 residues. Trimming removed 6 bases at V and 4 bases at J, with 12 bases between. Germline CDR1 and CDR2: MNHNS and SASEGT.

This chain uses TRBV5-8 with TRBJ1-4; a possible D gene is TRBD1 (5 bases). With 6 bases removed from V and 0 bases from J, the gap between germline ends came to 18 bases. This CDR3 contains 17 residues. Per the germline V gene, CDR1 is SGHTS and CDR2 is YDEGEE. CDR3 in amino acids: CASTSAKKGATNEKLFF. As DNA, the CDR3 is TGTGCCAGCACTTCCGCTAAGAAAGGGGCAACTAATGAAAAACTGTTTTTT. Drawing the rest from reference TRBV5-8 and TRBJ1-4, the complete variable domain is EAGVTQSPTHLIKTRGQQATLRCSPISGHTSVYWYQQALGLGLQFLLWYDEGEERNRGNFPPRFSGRQFPNYSSELNVNALELEDSALYLCASTSAKKGATNEKLFFGSGTQLSVL.

This clonotype was counted a few times. V is TRBV20-1 and J is TRBJ2-7, with D possibly TRBD1 on 5 matching bases. The CDR3 covers 12 residues. Looked up from germline, CDR1 is DFQATT and CDR2 is SNEGSKA (reference sequence). V was clipped by 3 bases and J by 3 bases, with 9 bases between them. The CDR3 here is CSASTGVYEQYF. The CDR3 DNA is TGCAGTGCTAGTACAGGTGTCTACGAGCAGTACTTC.

The chain employs TRBV12-3 or TRBV12-4 and TRBJ1-2; 8 positions agree with TRBD1. V shed 6 bases, J shed 6 bases, and the junction held 9 bases outside the gene matches. This CDR3 has 14 amino acids. The CDR3 sequence is CASSAGGVWNGYTF. CDR3 DNA: TGTGCCAGCAGCGCAGGGGGCGTTTGGAATGGCTACACCTTC.

The rearrangement links TRBV7-2 to TRBJ2-1; D perhaps matches TRBD2 (5 bases). Looked up from germline, CDR1 is SGHTA and CDR2 is FQGNSA. The CDR3 has 14 residues. Trimming stripped 1 base from V and 15 bases from J, with 19 bases between. The CDR3 loop reads CASSLDRTAREPFF. In nucleotides, the CDR3 is TGTGCCAGCAGCTTAGATAGGACTGCCCGCGAACCGTTCTTC.

J is TRBJ2-1 and V is TRBV7-8; no clear D gene. The CDR3 is 15 residues long. Germline CDR1 reads SGHVS; CDR2 reads FQNEAQ. The germline V and J ends were trimmed by 1 base and 4 bases, with 11 bases remaining between them. The CDR3 spells CASSLGSSVYNEQFF. CDR3 nucleotide sequence: TGTGCCAGCAGCTTAGGTTCTTCAGTGTACAATGAGCAGTTCTTC.

This chain uses TRBV7-8 with TRBJ1-5; maybe TRBD1 (5 bases). The CDR3 runs to 13 residues. Germline loops: CDR1 SGHVS, CDR2 FQNEAQ. V lost 4 bases and J 6 bases, leaving 10 bases between the germline ends. The CDR3 spells CASSSTGTQPQHF. CDR3 nucleotides: TGTGCCAGCAGCTCGACTGGGACTCAGCCCCAGCATTTT. Variable domain in full (rest from reference TRBV7-8 and TRBJ1-5): GAGVSQSPRYKVAKRGQDVALRCDPISGHVSLFWYQQALGQGPEFLTYFQNEAQLDKSGLPSDRFFAERPEGSVSTLKIQRTQQEDSAVYLCASSSTGTQPQHFGDGTRLSIL.